This T cell receptor (beta chain) was sequenced in a study of Ad26.COV2.S vaccination and SARS-CoV-2 variants. About the research overall: Donor had been placed in the Ad26.COV2.S arm of the COV1001 trial. In the study, Ad26.COV2.S was injected intramuscularly once, or twice 56 days apart.

Clones were read by immunoSEQ multiplex PCR, and TCRdb kept only the in-frame ones, dropping some. This sample has 300,000 to 400,000 clones, with around nine tenths found just once. Noted treatment: around 19 received Ad26.COV2.S at low or high dose, single or two shots; 5 received placebo; per-sample allocation not given. All samples were drawn on day 63, counting from the first vaccine or placebo injection. Points on this clone: Its antigen is as yet unknown.

The V segment lost 3 bases and the J segment 8 bases; nucleotides outside the gene matches: 9. The germline V gene has CDR1 SQVTM and CDR2 ANQGSEA. The CDR3 contains 13 residues. Overall study findings and caveats: Measurement of non-spike TCR breadth gave similar results in vaccine and placebo recipients. Higher spike-specific TCR breadth was found in vaccine recipients than in placebo recipients.

The sequencing used peripheral blood, collected in a trial of Ad26.COV2.S vaccine versus placebo. The sequence was obtained from a person between 18 and 60 years old who received the Ad26.COV2.S COVID-19 vaccine or a placebo. The chain joins TRBV29-1 to TRBJ1-2; 7 positions match TRBD1. Here the CDR3 reads CSVEPAQGGGYTF. The CDR3 DNA follows: TGCAGCGTTGAGCCGGCGCAGGGGGGAGGCTACACCTTC.